A selection of T cell receptor beta chains follows, all from one sample in a study of blood T cells in healthy people across ages. Using its own MiXCR run on the 5' RACE reads, TCRdb lists one record per CDR3 protein. The sample has about 1.6 million distinct CDR3 sequences, around 35% seen once. The sequencing sample was made of blood. These receptors were taken from a woman in her twenties or thirties in good health. Both conserved end residues are part of each CDR3. A D gene is named only where the DNA matches it firmly. The size field is filled for only some rows; it gives once, few, many or a size class.

CDR3 protein: CASSLLLLAGGCYEQYF; CDR3 DNA: TGTGCCAGCAGCTTATTACTGCTAGCGGGAGGTTGCTACGAGCAGTACTTC; V gene: TRBV11-2; clone size: -; CDR3 length: 17; J gene: TRBJ2-7; D gene: TRBD2
CDR3 protein: CSARVGGPLNSPLHF; CDR3 DNA: TGCAGTGCTAGAGTGGGGGGCCCCCTGAATTCACCCCTCCACTTT; V gene: TRBV20-1; clone size: few; CDR3 length: 15; J gene: TRBJ1-6; D gene: -
CDR3 protein: CASSHLGTSGRAPEQYF; CDR3 DNA: TGTGCCAGCAGCCACCTGGGGACTAGCGGGAGGGCCCCCGAGCAGTACTTC; V gene: TRBV3-1; clone size: -; CDR3 length: 17; J gene: TRBJ2-7; D gene: TRBD2
CDR3 protein: CASSHGRGGSRGTGELFF; CDR3 DNA: TGTGCCAGCAGCCACGGTCGTGGGGGCTCCAGAGGCACCGGGGAGCTGTTTTTT; V gene: TRBV7-2; clone size: -; CDR3 length: 18; J gene: TRBJ2-2; D gene: -
CDR3 protein: CAWSAVPPWVPYNEQFF; CDR3 DNA: TGTGCCTGGAGTGCAGTCCCTCCTTGGGTTCCCTACAATGAGCAGTTCTTC; V gene: TRBV30; clone size: -; CDR3 length: 17; J gene: TRBJ2-1; D gene: -
CDR3 protein: CASSLSGGGNQPQHF; CDR3 DNA: TGTGCCAGCAGTTTATCAGGGGGCGGCAATCAGCCCCAGCATTTT; V gene: TRBV28; clone size: many; CDR3 length: 15; J gene: TRBJ1-5; D gene: TRBD1
CDR3 protein: CASLDRAGLPTDTQYF; CDR3 DNA: TGTGCCAGTCTCGACCGAGCGGGACTACCCACAGATACGCAGTATTTT; V gene: TRBV27; clone size: -; CDR3 length: 16; J gene: TRBJ2-3; D gene: TRBD2
CDR3 protein: CASKYQLTENNQPQHF; CDR3 DNA: TGTGCCAGCAAATACCAACTTACAGAGAACAATCAGCCCCAGCATTTT; V gene: TRBV28; clone size: -; CDR3 length: 16; J gene: TRBJ1-5; D gene: -
CDR3 protein: CASRDTQGLYEQYF; CDR3 DNA: TGTGCCAGCAGAGACACACAGGGGCTCTACGAGCAGTACTTC; V gene: TRBV2; clone size: -; CDR3 length: 14; J gene: TRBJ2-7; D gene: TRBD1
CDR3 protein: CASSQQPGLAGVEQYF; CDR3 DNA: TGTGCCAGCAGCCAACAACCGGGACTAGCGGGAGTGGAGCAGTACTTC; V gene: TRBV27; clone size: few; CDR3 length: 16; J gene: TRBJ2-7; D gene: TRBD2
CDR3 protein: CSARDRFGVVSGNSATKEQYF; CDR3 DNA: TGCAGTGCTAGAGATAGGTTTGGGGTCGTAAGCGGGAACAGCGCTACGAAGGAGCAGTACTTC; V gene: TRBV20-1; clone size: -; CDR3 length: 21; J gene: TRBJ2-7; D gene: TRBD2
CDR3 protein: CASIPGQGFYEQYF; CDR3 DNA: TGTGCCAGCATTCCGGGACAGGGGTTTTACGAGCAGTACTTC; V gene: TRBV28; clone size: -; CDR3 length: 14; J gene: TRBJ2-7; D gene: TRBD1
CDR3 protein: CGARERGIGTDTQYF; CDR3 DNA: TGCGGTGCTAGAGAGAGGGGGATTGGCACAGATACGCAGTATTTT; V gene: TRBV20-1; clone size: -; CDR3 length: 15; J gene: TRBJ2-3; D gene: -
CDR3 protein: CASNVAGYNEQFF; CDR3 DNA: TGTGCCAGCAACGTAGCGGGTTACAATGAGCAGTTCTTC; V gene: TRBV7-2; clone size: few; CDR3 length: 13; J gene: TRBJ2-1; D gene: TRBD2
CDR3 protein: CASSVEWTPNYGYTF; CDR3 DNA: TGTGCCAGCAGCGTAGAGTGGACCCCTAACTATGGCTACACCTTC; V gene: TRBV9; clone size: few; CDR3 length: 15; J gene: TRBJ1-2; D gene: -
CDR3 protein: CAWSVRQRNTEAFF; CDR3 DNA: TGTGCCTGGAGTGTAAGGCAGAGGAACACTGAAGCTTTCTTT; V gene: TRBV30; clone size: -; CDR3 length: 14; J gene: TRBJ1-1; D gene: -
CDR3 protein: CASSTGGNTEAFF; CDR3 DNA: TGTGCCAGCAGCACAGGCGGTAACACTGAAGCTTTCTTT; V gene: TRBV7-3; clone size: few; CDR3 length: 13; J gene: TRBJ1-1; D gene: -
CDR3 protein: CSARWTGTNTEAFF; CDR3 DNA: TGCAGTGCTCGATGGACAGGGACGAACACTGAAGCTTTCTTT; V gene: TRBV20-1; clone size: -; CDR3 length: 14; J gene: TRBJ1-1; D gene: TRBD1